The 30 T cell receptor beta chains in this list originate from one sample, sequenced in a study of cytotoxic CD8 clonotypes in ibrutinib-treated CLL. Here immunoSEQ multiplex PCR was the method, and the copy in TCRdb shows in-frame clones only, minus some. The sample shows nearly 100,000 clones, around 73% of them seen only once. The sample was PBMCs, taken after 12 months of ibrutinib treatment. The source of these receptors is a human donor with chronic lymphocytic leukemia.

The rearrangement links TRBV7-6 to TRBJ2-1, with D perhaps given as TRBD1 or TRBD2 (6 bases each). The length of the CDR3 is 15 residues. The germline V gene encodes CDR1 SGHVS and CDR2 FNYEAQ. Trimming took 2 bases from V and 3 from J, leaving 11 bases between them. DNA of the CDR3: TGTGCCAGCAGCTTAACCGGAGGGGGCTACAATGAGCAGTTCTTC. This gives the protein CASSLTGGGYNEQFF.

The chain links TRBV10-3 to TRBJ2-1; D remains unclear. Germline V gene data show CDR1 as ENHRY and CDR2 as SYGVKD. This CDR3 region has 16 residues. The germline V and J ends were trimmed by 3 bases and 0 bases, with 12 bases remaining between them. The CDR3 reads CAISEGSFGSYNEQFF. The CDR3 bases are TGTGCCATCAGTGAAGGTAGCTTTGGCTCCTACAATGAGCAGTTCTTC.

In the case of this clone: Other DNA sequences within the sample encode an identical CDR3. The chain employs TRBV7-9 and TRBJ1-2; TRBD1 matches 7 bases. Unmatched junction bases numbered 4, after V lost 5 bases and J lost 4 bases. This CDR3 has 13 residues. The germline V gene has CDR1 SEHNR and CDR2 FQNEAQ (reference sequence). In nucleotides, the CDR3 is TGTGCCAGCAGCGGTAGACAGGGCTATGGCTACACCTTC. Its translation is CASSGRQGYGYTF. Full variable domain (missing parts from reference TRBV7-9 and TRBJ1-2): DTGVSQNPRHKITKRGQNVTFRCDPISEHNRLYWYRQTLGQGPEFLTYFQNEAQLEKSRLLSDRFSAERPKGSFSTLEIQRTEQGDSAMYLCASSGRQGYGYTFGSGTRLTVV.

The chain couples TRBV9 to TRBJ2-5, with 12 bases that match TRBD2. The CDR3 length is 16 residues. J lost 5 bases, V lost 4 bases, and 9 bases had no gene match. Germline-derived CDR1 and CDR2 are SGDLS and YYNGEE. CDR3 nucleotide sequence: TGTGCCAGCAGCCCCGGACTAGCGGGGTATGGGGAGACCCAGTACTTC. Protein sequence: CASSPGLAGYGETQYF. The variable domain in full, with the rest retrieved from reference TRBV9 and TRBJ2-5, is DSGVTQTPKHLITATGQRVTLRCSPRSGDLSVYWYQQSLDQGLQFLIQYYNGEERAKGNILERFSAQQFPDLHSELNLSSLELGDSALYFCASSPGLAGYGETQYFGPGTRLLVL.

This clone was recorded a few times. The gene calls are TRBV25-1 and TRBJ1-2; D might be TRBD1 (5 bases). The germline gives CDR1 MGHDK, CDR2 SYGVNS. CDR3 length: 12 amino acids. Trimming removed 7 bases at V and 0 bases at J, with 6 bases between. DNA of the CDR3: TGTGCCAGCACGGGGGCTAACTATGGCTACACCTTC. It is translated as CASTGANYGYTF.

This clone was picked up a small number of times. The gene calls are TRBV6-4 and TRBJ1-3; D call uncertain. The CDR3 loop spans 15 amino acids. Germline lookup yields CDR1 MRHNA and CDR2 SNTAGT. V was shortened by 4 bases and J by 0 bases, with 10 bases between the two germline ends. CDR3 nucleotide sequence: TGTGCCAGCAGTGCCGAGGAAGGCTCTGGAAACACCATATATTTT. Residues: CASSAEEGSGNTIYF.

This chain joins TRBV28 and TRBJ2-1; 9 positions agree with TRBD1. V was pared by 3 bases and J by 5 bases, with 5 bases of the junction left unmatched. This CDR3 is built from 15 residues. From germline, CDR1 is MDHEN and CDR2 SYDVKM. The CDR3 DNA reads TGTGCCAGCAGTTTTATTGGACAGGGGAACAATGAGCAGTTCTTC. It yields the protein CASSFIGQGNNEQFF.

Of note for this clone: The sample has other DNA sequences that encode this CDR3 too. The chain recombines TRBV18 with TRBJ2-7; no reliable D call. V dropped 0 bases and J dropped 3 bases, with 6 bases sitting between them. CDR3 length: 13 amino acids. CDR1 and CDR2 (germline): KGHSH, LQKENI. CDR3 sequence reads: CASSPPSSYEQYF. The CDR3 bases are TGTGCCAGCTCACCACCCAGCAGCTACGAGCAGTACTTC.

The genes are TRBV6-5 and TRBJ2-1; 7 positions match TRBD2. Germline V gene data show CDR1 as MNHEY and CDR2 as SVGAGI. This CDR3 has 14 residues. V dropped 7 bases and J dropped 10; count of bases not matched to a gene: 13. DNA of the CDR3: TGTGCCAGCACCCCAGGGACTACCCATGTGGAGCAGTTCTTC. This gives the protein CASTPGTTHVEQFF.

The gene calls are TRBV5-6 and TRBJ1-6; 8 bases fit TRBD1. The CDR3 extends over 14 amino acids. Germline trimming cut 2 bases from V and 7 bases from J; bases unmatched to any gene: 2. CDR1 SGHDT and CDR2 YYEEEE come from the germline V gene. The CDR3 here is CASSLDRGNSPLHF. The CDR3 DNA follows: TGTGCCAGCAGCTTAGACAGGGGCAATTCACCCCTCCACTTT.

Concerning this clone itself: This could be a read error, since a much larger clone is one nucleotide away. The chain has TRBV5-1 and TRBJ2-5; D remains unclear. Deletions cut 2 bases from V and 1 base from J, with 0 bases between. This CDR3 comprises 11 residues. Germline assignment: CDR1 SGHRS and CDR2 YFSETQ. The CDR3 is CASSFQETQYF. CDR3 DNA: TGCGCCAGCAGCTTCCAAGAGACCCAGTACTTC.

The V and J genes are TRBV28 and TRBJ2-7; D is uncertain. Between the trimmed V and J ends, which lost 6 bases and 9 bases, there was a span of 15 bases. Per the germline V gene, CDR1 is MDHEN and CDR2 is SYDVKM. This CDR3 comprises 12 residues. The CDR3, as DNA: TGTGCCAGCAGGGGTCTGGGGTTTACGCAGTACTTC. This gives the protein CASRGLGFTQYF.

The chain is built from TRBV7-6 and TRBJ2-1; 14 nucleotides agree with TRBD2. Germline assignment: CDR1 SGHVS and CDR2 FNYEAQ. With V trimmed by 5 bases and J by 7 bases, 4 bases remained unmatched. This CDR3 is 15 amino acids long. The CDR3 DNA reads TGTGCCAGCAGCCGCGGGACTAGCGGGGGAAATGAGCAGTTCTTC. The encoded protein is CASSRGTSGGNEQFF.

This rearrangement joins TRBV7-9 to TRBJ2-7; possible D gene TRBD1, 6 bases. The CDR3 has 12 residues. Germline V gene lookup returns CDR1 SEHNR and CDR2 FQNEAQ (reference sequence). V was shortened by 7 bases and J by 6 bases, with 13 bases between the two germline ends. CDR3 in DNA: TGTGCCAGCAACCCTGGGACATTCGAGCAGTACTTC. Translating it yields CASNPGTFEQYF. Supplemented by reference TRBV7-9 and TRBJ2-7, the full variable domain reads DTGVSQNPRHKITKRGQNVTFRCDPISEHNRLYWYRQTLGQGPEFLTYFQNEAQLEKSRLLSDRFSAERPKGSFSTLEIQRTEQGDSAMYLCASNPGTFEQYFGPGTRLTVT.

V usage is TRBV27 and J usage is TRBJ2-7; the match to TRBD1 covers 9 bases. The J segment lost 8 bases and the V segment lost 10 bases, leaving 12 bases of the junction unmatched. CDR3 length equals 13 residues. The germline gives CDR1 MNHEY, CDR2 SMNVEV (reference sequence). As DNA, the CDR3 is TGTGCCACCAGCGAGACAGGGGGTTCAAAGCAGTACTTC. This translates into CATSETGGSKQYF.

This sequence joins TRBV7-9 and TRBJ1-1; D unclear. CDR3 length: 12 residues. Trimming left V 5 bases short and J 1 base short, with 5 bases between. The germline CDR1 and CDR2 sequences are SEHNR and FQNEAQ (reference sequence). The CDR3 loop reads CASSISNTEAFF. CDR3 in DNA: TGTGCCAGCAGCATCTCGAACACTGAAGCTTTCTTT.

This clone was detected only a few times. The chain is built from TRBV11-2 and TRBJ2-7; D not certain. The length of the CDR3 is 12 residues. Deletions cut 5 bases from V and 7 bases from J, with 12 bases between. CDR1 SGHAT and CDR2 FQNNGV come from the germline V gene. The DNA for the CDR3 is TGTGCCAGCAGCCTTCTTTCTGTTGAGCAGTACTTC. Encoded protein: CASSLLSVEQYF.

V and J are TRBV6-1 and TRBJ2-1, with no clear D. The germline V gene encodes CDR1 MNHNS and CDR2 SASEGT. The CDR3 spans 13 residues. The V and J ends lost 2 bases and 5 bases respectively, with 7 bases between them. The CDR3 region is CASSEILDNEQFF. CDR3 nucleotide sequence: TGTGCCAGCAGTGAAATTCTAGACAATGAGCAGTTCTTC.

V usage is TRBV10-3 and J usage is TRBJ1-1, with D unclear. V shed 3 bases and J shed 1 base, with 12 bases lying between them. The V gene's germline CDR1 is ENHRY and CDR2 SYGVKD. This CDR3 spans 15 amino acids. CDR3 amino acids: CAISDPGQKNTEAFF. The DNA for the CDR3 is TGTGCCATCAGTGACCCCGGGCAGAAGAACACTGAAGCTTTCTTT.

The chain has TRBV4-1 and TRBJ2-2; D gene ambiguous. Germline V gene sequence: CDR1 MGHRA, CDR2 YSYEKL. This CDR3 region has 16 residues. V was pared by 1 base and J by 4 bases, with 13 bases between. CDR3 DNA: TGCGCCAGCAGCCAAGTCCGTACAGACACCACCGGGGAGCTGTTTTTT. This encodes CASSQVRTDTTGELFF.

The chain carries TRBV25-1 and TRBJ1-2, with D possibly being TRBD1 (5 bases). V was pared by 2 bases and J by 0 bases, with 7 bases between. CDR1 is MGHDK and CDR2 is SYGVNS in the germline V gene. CDR3 length: 14 amino acids. The CDR3 DNA reads TGTGCCAGCAGTGAACAGGGTACTAACTATGGCTACACCTTC. Translation gives CASSEQGTNYGYTF.

This chain uses TRBV6-1 with TRBJ2-5, with D possibly being TRBD1 (6 bases). The germline CDR1 and CDR2 sequences are MNHNS and SASEGT. CDR3 length: 13 amino acids. Deletions cut 5 bases from V and 10 bases from J, with 17 bases between. The CDR3 spells CASSPPDRLDQYF. The CDR3 DNA sequence: TGTGCCAGCAGTCCTCCGGACAGACTGGACCAGTACTTC.

The V call is TRBV5-1, the J call TRBJ2-3, with 10 positions matching TRBD2. The J segment lost 2 bases and the V segment lost 3 bases, leaving 6 bases of the junction unmatched. The CDR3 totals 16 residues. Germline values: CDR1 SGHRS, CDR2 YFSETQ. The chain's CDR3 is CASSSGLAGATDTQYF. For the CDR3, the DNA is TGCGCCAGCAGCTCCGGGCTAGCGGGGGCCACAGATACGCAGTATTTT.

The chain carries TRBV14 and TRBJ1-3; D gene uncertain. Germline V gives CDR1 SGHDN, CDR2 FVKESK. Trimming pared 1 base from V and 0 bases from J, leaving 10 bases between. CDR3 size: 16 residues. In DNA, the CDR3 is TGTGCCAGCAGCCAAGGATGGGGTTACTCTGGAAACACCATATATTTT. Protein sequence: CASSQGWGYSGNTIYF.

Only a few counts were recorded for this clone. One end of the junction fails to match germline, which may point to a read error. The CDR3 is CASSIEYSSYEQYF. The CDR3, as DNA: TGTGCCAGTAGCATAGAATACAGCTCCTACGAGCAGTACTTC. The chain employs TRBV19 and TRBJ2-7, with D uncertain. CDR3 length equals 14 residues. The V gene's germline CDR1 is LNHDA and CDR2 SQIVND (reference sequence). The entire variable domain, with the rest obtained from reference TRBV19 and TRBJ2-7, is as follows: DGGITQSPKYLFRKEGQNVTLSCEQNLNHDAMYWYRQDPGQGLRLIYYSQIVNDFQKGDIAEGYSVSREKKESFPLTVTSAQKNPTAFYLCASSIEYSSYEQYFGPGTRLTVT.

This clone was observed once. V is TRBV6-1 and J is TRBJ2-4; D gene ambiguous. CDR1 is MNHNS, CDR2 SASEGT, per germline. CDR3 length: 14 amino acids. V was clipped by 4 bases and J by 0 bases, with 7 bases between them. This chain's CDR3 is CASSGILAKNIQYF. The CDR3, as DNA: TGTGCCAGCAGTGGAATCTTAGCCAAAAACATTCAGTACTTC.

The chain employs TRBV18 and TRBJ2-1; TRBD2 aligns across 7 bases. Germline values: CDR1 KGHSH, CDR2 LQKENI. The CDR3 contains 17 residues. V shed 0 bases and J 2 bases; nucleotides not matched to a gene: 7. CDR3: CASSPPFPGGTYNEQFF. The CDR3 DNA reads as TGTGCCAGCTCACCACCGTTCCCGGGGGGAACCTACAATGAGCAGTTCTTC.

CDR3 loop: CASSSRGSGLVEQFF. In DNA, the CDR3 is TGTGCCAGCAGTAGCAGGGGTTCGGGGTTGGTTGAGCAGTTCTTC. The J gene is TRBJ2-1, the V gene TRBV5-4; possible D gene TRBD1, 6 bases. The V end was cut by 5 bases, the J end by 9 bases, with 21 bases between. Germline values: CDR1 SGHNT, CDR2 YYREEE (reference sequence). This CDR3 comprises 15 residues. Looking up the rest from reference TRBV5-4 and TRBJ2-1 gives the full variable domain: ETGVTQSPTHLIKTRGQQVTLRCSSQSGHNTVSWYQQALGQGPQFIFQYYREEENGRGNFPPRFSGLQFPNYSSELNVNALELDDSALYLCASSSRGSGLVEQFFGPGTRLTVL.

This rearrangement joins TRBV9 to TRBJ2-1, with a tentative D call TRBD1 (5 bases). Germline values: CDR1 SGDLS, CDR2 YYNGEE. The CDR3 has 13 residues. Deletions cut 4 bases from V and 6 bases from J, with 11 bases between. The CDR3 spells CASSWGRGNEQFF. As DNA, the CDR3 is TGTGCCAGCAGCTGGGGTAGGGGCAATGAGCAGTTCTTC.

The CDR3 loop is CASSLGRSNTEAFF. CDR3 bases: TGTGCCAGCAGCTTGGGGCGGTCAAACACTGAAGCTTTCTTT. The chain has TRBV7-9 and TRBJ1-1, with D possibly being TRBD1 (5 bases). This CDR3 region has 14 residues. Trimming stripped 3 bases from V and 2 bases from J, with 10 bases between. From germline, CDR1 is SEHNR and CDR2 FQNEAQ (reference sequence).